The 22 T cell receptor beta chains in this list originate from one sample, sequenced in a study of CXCR3-negative and CXCR3-positive naive CD8 T cells. Study-wide points: A higher hydrophobicity marked the TRB CDR3s of CXCR3-positive naive cells versus CXCR3-negative naive cells.

UMI-tagged TRB cDNA libraries were built via 5' RACE. TCRdb re-called the 5' RACE reads; one entry per CDR3 protein, DNA not given. This listing includes about 98,000 distinct CDR3 sequences. Their cognate antigens are unknown. The source material was naive CXCR3+ CD8+ T cells from blood. Subset denoted: CD45RO-CCR7+CD27+CD95- naive CD8+ T cells expressing CXCR3 (TNR3+). Every receptor here comes from a human donor in good health. Some clones in this sample may be carry-over from other donors' samples.

CDR3 sequence: CASSHSSYEQYF. The J gene is TRBJ2-7, the V gene TRBV13. Looked up from germline, CDR1 is PRHDT and CDR2 is FYEKMQ (reference sequence). This CDR3 region has 12 residues.

V usage is TRBV19 and J usage is TRBJ1-1; checking the TCRdb D call of TRBD1 is not possible without DNA. The CDR3 consists of 13 residues. The germline CDR1 and CDR2 sequences are LNHDA and SQIVND (reference sequence). Here the CDR3 reads CASSSTGVTEAFF.

The chain carries TRBV12-3 or TRBV12-4 and TRBJ2-2. This CDR3 is 11 amino acids long. The CDR3 protein is CASSSERELFF.

This chain links TRBV6-4 with TRBJ2-3; TCRdb lists TRBD1, though no DNA is available to test this call. This CDR3 is 16 amino acids long. Germline CDR1 reads MRHNA; CDR2 reads SNTAGT. The CDR3 reads CASSDPRRGVQDTQYF.

The V and J genes are TRBV7-9 and TRBJ2-3. The germline CDR1 and CDR2 sequences are SEHNR and FQNEAQ (reference sequence). This CDR3 has 13 residues. CDR3 sequence: CASSFYDGDTQYF.

This CDR3 reads CASSLGRGMTDTQYF. V is TRBV5-1 and J is TRBJ2-3; lacking DNA, the TRBD1 call made by TCRdb goes unchecked. Germline values: CDR1 SGHRS, CDR2 YFSETQ. The CDR3 length is 15 residues. Full variable domain (outside the CDR3, taken from reference TRBV5-1 and TRBJ2-3): KAGVTQTPRYLIKTRGQQVTLSCSPISGHRSVSWYQQTPGQGLQFLFEYFSETQRNKGNFPGRFSGRQFSNSRSEMNVSTLELGDSALYLCASSLGRGMTDTQYFGPGTRLTVL.

The chain couples TRBV7-3 to TRBJ2-1; absent DNA, TCRdb's TRBD1 call cannot be checked. The CDR3 runs to 17 residues. The germline CDR1 and CDR2 sequences are SGHTA and FQGTGA. CDR3 sequence reads: CASSLTDTGPVGNEQFF.

The V gene is TRBV4-3, the J gene TRBJ1-2. The CDR3 totals 17 residues. CDR1 and CDR2 from the germline V gene are LGHNA and YSLEER. CDR3 sequence: CASSQDRAGILNYGYTF.

J is TRBJ2-7 and V is TRBV4-2; the D call of TRBD1 rests on TCRdb alone, since no DNA is present to check it. CDR1 is LGHNA, CDR2 YNFKEQ, per germline. CDR3 length: 13 residues. The CDR3 is CASSQGGRYEQYF.

The rearrangement links TRBV29-1 to TRBJ1-2; TCRdb's D call, TRBD1, is unchecked because there is no DNA. Per the germline V gene, CDR1 is SQVTM and CDR2 is ANQGSEA. The CDR3 is 12 residues long. CDR3 loop: CSVVQGMDGYTF.

The chain combines TRBV7-9 with TRBJ2-1. The CDR3 runs 12 residues. Germline values: CDR1 SEHNR, CDR2 FQNEAQ (reference sequence). The CDR3 protein is CASSLEYPEQFF. The full variable domain, rest sourced from reference TRBV7-9 and TRBJ2-1, is DTGVSQNPRHKITKRGQNVTFRCDPISEHNRLYWYRQTLGQGPEFLTYFQNEAQLEKSRLLSDRFSAERPKGSFSTLEIQRTEQGDSAMYLCASSLEYPEQFFGPGTRLTVL.

CDR3 residues: CASSYEGYEQYF. This rearrangement joins TRBV6-2 or TRBV6-3 to TRBJ2-7; without DNA, the TCRdb call of TRBD2 cannot be checked. In germline, CDR1 is MNHEY, CDR2 SVGEGT. This CDR3 comprises 12 residues.

This sequence joins TRBV7-9 and TRBJ2-4. CDR3 length equals 14 residues. Germline loops: CDR1 SEHNR, CDR2 FQNEAQ (reference sequence). The CDR3 spells CASSSTLAKNIQYF.

CDR3 in amino acids: CASSQNLAGASYEQYF. This chain connects TRBV4-3 to TRBJ2-7; TCRdb's D call of TRBD2 is untestable without DNA. Germline V lookup: CDR1 LGHNA, CDR2 YSLEER. The length of the CDR3 is 16 residues.

This CDR3 is CASSFSLAGASWETQYF. V is TRBV12-3 or TRBV12-4 and J is TRBJ2-5; TCRdb calls TRBD2, which cannot be checked without DNA. The CDR3 loop spans 17 amino acids.

V and J are TRBV14 and TRBJ2-3; TCRdb picks TRBD2, but there is no DNA to check that call. The CDR3 length is 17 residues. Germline CDR1 reads SGHDN; CDR2 reads FVKESK. CDR3 loop: CASSQDMAGGDADTQYF.

The genes are TRBV29-1 and TRBJ1-1; TCRdb lists TRBD1, though no DNA is available to test this call. The length of the CDR3 is 14 residues. In germline, CDR1 is SQVTM, CDR2 ANQGSEA. The CDR3 region is CSVPGQGMNTEAFF.

The rearrangement uses TRBV4-3 and TRBJ1-2. The V gene's germline CDR1 is LGHNA and CDR2 YSLEER. The CDR3 runs to 16 residues. CDR3: CASSQVRGAFLGGYTF.

The V and J genes are TRBV20-1 and TRBJ2-2; no DNA is available, so the TRBD1 call from TCRdb remains unchecked. Germline V CDR1 and CDR2: DFQATT, SNEGSKA (reference sequence). This CDR3 region has 13 residues. CDR3 region: CSVGTSHTGELFF.

V and J are TRBV7-9 and TRBJ2-1. Germline V gene data show CDR1 as SEHNR and CDR2 as FQNEAQ (reference sequence). The CDR3 length is 12 residues. CDR3: CASSSDGGEQFF.

The rearrangement links TRBV28 to TRBJ2-7; TCRdb's D gene call, TRBD1, goes unchecked for lack of DNA. CDR1 is MDHEN, CDR2 SYDVKM, per germline. This CDR3 comprises 14 residues. The CDR3 is CASRDRTALYEQYF.

This chain connects TRBV4-2 to TRBJ2-1; the TRBD1 assignment by TCRdb is unverifiable without DNA. Germline V gene lookup returns CDR1 LGHNA and CDR2 YNFKEQ. The CDR3 is 15 amino acids. The chain's CDR3 is CASSQGADSYNEQFF.